This T cell receptor (beta chain) was recorded in a study of T cell responses to AZD1222 COVID-19 vaccine. The germline V gene encodes CDR1 SGHRS and CDR2 YFSETQ. The CDR3 is 15 amino acids. Deletions cut 4 bases from V and 1 base from J, with 14 bases between. Data came from immunoSEQ multiplex PCR; TCRdb stores just in-frame clones and leaves some out. The sample includes 150,000 to 200,000 clones, about nine tenths of them seen just once. J is TRBJ2-5 and V is TRBV5-1, with D possibly TRBD1 on 6 matching bases. The TCR comes from an adult in good health. The specimen comprised peripheral blood, sampled on day 0 of AZD1222 vaccination. CDR3 nucleotide sequence: TGCGCCAGCAGCCCGGAAGTCAGGGGCCAAGAGACCCAGTACTTC. Translating it yields CASSPEVRGQETQYF.